The T cell receptor beta chain under discussion was sequenced for a study of T cells after posttransplantation cyclophosphamide. Study conclusions and caveats: Recipient CMV seropositivity and CMV reactivation strongly tracked TRB clonality.

A marrow graft followed busulfan-fludarabine conditioning, with cyclophosphamide on days +3 and +4. V was cut by 1 base and J by 0 bases, with 6 bases left in between. CDR3 length equals 14 residues. The germline V gene has CDR1 SGHNT and CDR2 YYREEE (reference sequence). This clone appeared many times. Its matching antigen is unknown. Only in-frame clones appear in the TCRdb table, and some are missing; sequencing was by immunoSEQ multiplex PCR. The repertoire consists of about 25,000 clones, none detected only once. The J gene is TRBJ2-3, the V gene TRBV5-4; the D gene is possibly TRBD1 (5 bases). This specimen consisted of PBMCs, obtained after allogeneic stem cell transplant with posttransplant cyclophosphamide. This TCR was sampled from a young adult male patient who received an allogeneic stem cell transplant from a related donor, was CMV-positive, and had no GVHD. Some T cells may trace back to the graft donor. The CDR3 DNA is TGTGCCAGCAGCTTGACAGGCAGCACAGATACGCAGTATTTT. Translation: CASSLTGSTDTQYF.